The 21 T cell receptor beta chains below were found in one sample sequenced in a study of T-cell reconstitution after alpha-beta-depleted transplantation in children. Molecular barcoding with unique molecular identifiers was used for the TCRbeta library. MiXCR, applied by TCRdb to the PCR reads, yields one record per CDR3 protein. The profile shows about 360,000 distinct CDR3 sequences, 10% to 15% of them singletons. Sequencing was performed on PBMCs, taken from the stem cell graft. The receptors were gathered from a human donor who donated a stem cell graft to a child with Fanconi anemia.

The gene calls are TRBV5-6 and TRBJ2-7; D remains ambiguous. V was clipped by 1 base and J by 4 bases, with 15 bases between them. The CDR3 spans 15 residues. The germline V gene encodes CDR1 SGHDT and CDR2 YYEEEE. The DNA for the CDR3 is TGTGCCAGCAGCTTGTTATCCGCCAGAACTTACGAGCAGTACTTC. Protein: CASSLLSARTYEQYF.

Here the CDR3 reads CASSPRDRRANYGYTF. The CDR3 DNA reads as TGTGCCAGCAGCCCCCGCGACAGGCGAGCTAACTATGGCTACACCTTC. The chain carries TRBV7-8 and TRBJ1-2; perhaps TRBD1 as D (6 bases). V dropped 5 bases and J dropped 0 bases, with 16 bases sitting between them. The V gene's germline CDR1 is SGHVS and CDR2 FQNEAQ. The CDR3 has 16 residues.

This clonotype was counted a few times. Here the CDR3 reads CASQGDPGTDTQYF. CDR3 sequence (DNA): TGCGCCAGCCAGGGGGACCCAGGCACAGATACGCAGTATTTT. The chain has TRBV5-1 and TRBJ2-3, with 7 bases identical to TRBD1. The trim removed 7 bases at V and 1 base at J, leaving 6 bases unmatched. CDR3 length: 14 residues. Germline V gene data show CDR1 as SGHRS and CDR2 as YFSETQ.

This clonotype appeared a few times. CDR3 in DNA: TGTGCCAGCAGCAAGGAGGGTTGGGGGCCCACTGAAGCTTTCTTT. It codes for CASSKEGWGPTEAFF. The chain couples TRBV7-9 to TRBJ1-1; D possibly corresponds to TRBD1 (6 bases). Trimming took off 5 bases at V and 4 bases at J, with 17 bases between the two ends. This CDR3 contains 15 residues. The V gene's germline CDR1 is SEHNR and CDR2 FQNEAQ (reference sequence).

This clonotype was counted ten times or more. This chain links TRBV18 with TRBJ2-1; D is possibly TRBD2 (6 bases). Trimming pared 5 bases from V and 8 bases from J, leaving 7 bases between. This CDR3 is built from 11 residues. CDR1 and CDR2 from the germline V gene are KGHSH and LQKENI. CDR3 nucleotide sequence: TGTGCCAGCTCATGGAGGGATGAGCAGTTCTTC. It translates to CASSWRDEQFF.

This clonotype has a count of ten or more. V usage is TRBV21-1 and J usage is TRBJ2-7; the DNA was not compared with TRBD2, the D call given in the table. TRBV21-1 has pseudogene status. CDR3 length equals 16 residues. CDR3 coding DNA: TGTGCCAGCAGCAAAGTGGGCCGATATTTTACCTACGAGCAGTACTTC. Amino acids: CASSKVGRYFTYEQYF.

V and J are TRBV29-1 and TRBJ1-1, with D possibly matching TRBD1 (5 bases). The CDR3 runs to 12 residues. Trimming shortened V by 5 bases and J by 0 bases, and 7 bases separated the two germline ends. Germline V gene lookup returns CDR1 SQVTM and CDR2 ANQGSEA. CDR3 in amino acids: CSVRGVNTEAFF. In nucleotides, the CDR3 is TGCAGCGTTAGGGGAGTGAACACTGAAGCTTTCTTT.

The chain joins TRBV12-3 or TRBV12-4 to TRBJ2-2; 14 nucleotides agree with TRBD2. The CDR3 is 20 amino acids. V was pared by 5 bases and J by 6 bases, with 17 bases of the junction left unmatched. Here the CDR3 reads CASSPWGRLAGGPRAGELFF. DNA of the CDR3: TGTGCCAGCAGTCCATGGGGACGACTAGCGGGGGGGCCCAGGGCCGGGGAGCTGTTTTTT.

The V and J genes are TRBV9 and TRBJ1-2; D is ambiguous. Germline V gene lookup returns CDR1 SGDLS and CDR2 YYNGEE. This CDR3 comprises 14 residues. With 0 bases removed from V and 2 bases from J, the gap between germline ends came to 8 bases. In DNA form, the CDR3 reads TGTGCCAGCAGCGTAGCTCTCAGCAACTATGGCTACACCTTC. Amino acid sequence: CASSVALSNYGYTF.

This clonotype showed up just a few times. The chain uses TRBV5-1 and TRBJ2-2; D gene ambiguous. V dropped 1 base and J dropped 4 bases, with 8 bases sitting between them. This CDR3 spans 14 amino acids. Germline V gives CDR1 SGHRS, CDR2 YFSETQ. CDR3 DNA: TGCGCCAGCAGCTTGTCAGTTAGCACCGGGGAGCTGTTTTTT. Translating gives CASSLSVSTGELFF.

This clonotype was counted between two and nine times. V gene TRBV5-1 combines with J gene TRBJ1-6; possible D gene TRBD1, 5 bases. CDR3 length equals 13 residues. Germline assignment: CDR1 SGHRS and CDR2 YFSETQ. V shed 4 bases and J shed 8 bases, with 10 bases lying between them. DNA of the CDR3: TGCGCCAGCAGCCAGGACACCGATTCACCCCTCCACTTT. Its protein product is CASSQDTDSPLHF. The variable domain in full, completed from reference TRBV5-1 and TRBJ1-6, reads KAGVTQTPRYLIKTRGQQVTLSCSPISGHRSVSWYQQTPGQGLQFLFEYFSETQRNKGNFPGRFSGRQFSNSRSEMNVSTLELGDSALYLCASSQDTDSPLHFGNGTRLTVT.

J is TRBJ2-5 and V is TRBV20-1; D possibly corresponds to TRBD1 (5 bases). This CDR3 is built from 13 residues. The V end lost 3 bases, the J end lost 7 bases, and 15 bases lay between the germline ends. CDR1 and CDR2 from the germline V gene are DFQATT and SNEGSKA (reference sequence). The CDR3, as DNA: TGCAGTGCTAGCGATCCCCTAAGGGGGACCCAGTACTTC. It specifies CSASDPLRGTQYF.

This chain connects TRBV20-1 to TRBJ1-2; 10 bases fit TRBD1. The CDR3 consists of 12 residues. Germline assignment: CDR1 DFQATT and CDR2 SNEGSKA (reference sequence). V lost 5 bases, J lost 7 bases, and 4 bases stayed unmatched. The CDR3 coding sequence is TGCAGTGCTCCGACAGGGGGCTCTGGCTACACCTTC. This codes for CSAPTGGSGYTF.

This clonotype has only a few counts. The V and J genes are TRBV6-2 or TRBV6-3 and TRBJ2-5; D gene unclear. The germline gives CDR1 MNHEY, CDR2 SVGEGT. The ends were cut back, 4 bases at V and 4 bases at J, with 13 bases in the middle. The length of the CDR3 is 14 residues. CDR3 nucleotide sequence: TGTGCCAGCAGTTTGCAAGGGAACCGAGAGACCCAGTACTTC. Translated: CASSLQGNRETQYF.

The chain has TRBV18 and TRBJ2-5; D uncertain. V lost 0 bases and J 5 bases, leaving 7 bases between the germline ends. From germline, CDR1 is KGHSH and CDR2 LQKENI. This CDR3 spans 13 amino acids. The CDR3 coding sequence is TGTGCCAGCTCACCACCGGTGCGGGAGACCCAGTACTTC. This encodes CASSPPVRETQYF.

The chain couples TRBV9 to TRBJ1-2; 7 bases line up with TRBD1. The V segment lost 2 bases and the J segment 4 bases; nucleotides outside the gene matches: 2. From germline, CDR1 is SGDLS and CDR2 YYNGEE. This CDR3 contains 13 residues. The chain's CDR3 is CASSVTGAYGYTF. CDR3 bases: TGTGCCAGCAGCGTTACAGGGGCCTATGGCTACACCTTC.

This clonotype was observed many times. V and J are TRBV5-1 and TRBJ2-7; D is possibly TRBD1 (6 bases). There are 14 residues in the CDR3. In germline, CDR1 is SGHRS, CDR2 YFSETQ. V was cut by 2 bases and J by 5 bases, with 14 bases left in between. CDR3 protein: CASSFGQSHDEQYV. The CDR3 coding sequence is TGCGCCAGCAGCTTCGGACAGAGTCATGACGAGCAGTACGTC.

Many counts were recorded for this clonotype. The rearrangement links TRBV10-2 to TRBJ2-7, with D unresolved. This CDR3 comprises 12 residues. From germline, CDR1 is WSHSY and CDR2 SAAADI. Trimming cost V 3 bases and J 4 bases, with 7 bases left between them. As DNA, the CDR3 is TGCGCCAGCAGTGACCCCGGTTACGAGCAGTACTTC. Translated, it gives CASSDPGYEQYF.

The table lists this clonotype with a few counts. In nucleotides, the CDR3 is TGTGCCAGCTCACAGGGGGAGACTGAAGCTTTCTTT. Translating it yields CASSQGETEAFF. The chain combines TRBV18 with TRBJ1-1; a weak D match, TRBD1 (6 bases). This CDR3 contains 12 residues. Between the trimmed V and J ends, which lost 4 bases and 5 bases, there was a span of 8 bases. Germline assignment: CDR1 KGHSH and CDR2 LQKENI.

This clonotype turned up a few times. The CDR3 nucleotides are TGTGCCAGCAGCCGACAGTACTTCTCGGGGGGGGTACAAGAGACCCAGTACTTC. Translation gives CASSRQYFSGGVQETQYF. This rearrangement joins TRBV6-5 to TRBJ2-5; TRBD2 matches 8 bases. Germline CDR1 is MNHEY and CDR2 is SVGAGI. This CDR3 has 18 amino acids. V shed 6 bases and J 2 bases; nucleotides not matched to a gene: 17.

This clonotype was seen a handful of times. The chain joins TRBV29-1 to TRBJ2-7; weak D call: TRBD1 (5 bases). Trimming removed 4 bases at V and 5 bases at J, with 9 bases between. CDR1 SQVTM and CDR2 ANQGSEA come from the germline V gene. The CDR3 extends over 11 amino acids. This chain's CDR3 is CSVALGHEQYF. CDR3 sequence (DNA): TGCAGCGTTGCCCTGGGGCACGAGCAGTACTTC.